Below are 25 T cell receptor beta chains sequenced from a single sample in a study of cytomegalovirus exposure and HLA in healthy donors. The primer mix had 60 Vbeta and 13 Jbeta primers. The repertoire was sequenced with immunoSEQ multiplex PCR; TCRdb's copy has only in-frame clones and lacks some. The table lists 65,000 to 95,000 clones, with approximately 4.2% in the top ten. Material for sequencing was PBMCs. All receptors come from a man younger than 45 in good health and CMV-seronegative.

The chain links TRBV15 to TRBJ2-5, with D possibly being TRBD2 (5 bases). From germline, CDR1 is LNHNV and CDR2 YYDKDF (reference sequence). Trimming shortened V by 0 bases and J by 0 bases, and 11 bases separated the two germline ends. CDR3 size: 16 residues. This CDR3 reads CATSRETAANQETQYF. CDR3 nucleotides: TGTGCCACCAGCAGAGAAACAGCGGCAAACCAAGAGACCCAGTACTTC.

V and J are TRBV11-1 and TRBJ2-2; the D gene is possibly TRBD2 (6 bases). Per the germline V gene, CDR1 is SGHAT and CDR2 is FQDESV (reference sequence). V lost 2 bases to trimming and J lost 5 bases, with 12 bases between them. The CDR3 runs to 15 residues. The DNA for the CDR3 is TGTGCCAGCAGCTTACCGGGAGCGAGGACCGGGGAGCTGTTTTTT. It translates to CASSLPGARTGELFF.

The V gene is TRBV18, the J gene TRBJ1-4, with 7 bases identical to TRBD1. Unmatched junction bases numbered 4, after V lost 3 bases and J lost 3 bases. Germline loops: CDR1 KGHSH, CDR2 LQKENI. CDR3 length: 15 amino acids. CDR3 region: CASSPLGTANEKLFF. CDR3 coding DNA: TGTGCCAGCTCACCCCTCGGGACAGCTAATGAAAAACTGTTTTTT.

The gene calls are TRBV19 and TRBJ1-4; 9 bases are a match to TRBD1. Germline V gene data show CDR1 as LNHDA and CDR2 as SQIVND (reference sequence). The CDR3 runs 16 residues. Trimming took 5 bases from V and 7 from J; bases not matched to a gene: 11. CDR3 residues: CASSLWTGVSGEKLFF. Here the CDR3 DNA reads TGTGCCAGTAGTCTATGGACAGGGGTGAGTGGTGAAAAACTGTTTTTT.

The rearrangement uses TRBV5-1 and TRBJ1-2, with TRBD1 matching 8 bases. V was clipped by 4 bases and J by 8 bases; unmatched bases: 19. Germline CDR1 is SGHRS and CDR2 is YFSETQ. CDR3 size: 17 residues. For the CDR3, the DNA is TGCGCCAGCAGCCCCCGGGACAGGAACGGGCGTGCGGGGGGCTACACCTTC. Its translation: CASSPRDRNGRAGGYTF.

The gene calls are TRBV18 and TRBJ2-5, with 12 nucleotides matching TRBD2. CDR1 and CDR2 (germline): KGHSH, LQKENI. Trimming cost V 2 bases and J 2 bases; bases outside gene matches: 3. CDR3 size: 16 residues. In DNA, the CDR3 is TGTGCCAGCTCACCATCACTAGCGGGAGGTCAAGAGACCCAGTACTTC. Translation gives CASSPSLAGGQETQYF.

CDR3 in amino acids: CASSYGTGGSYEQYF. DNA of the CDR3: TGTGCCAGCAGTTACGGGACAGGGGGCTCCTACGAGCAGTACTTC. This chain links TRBV6-5 with TRBJ2-7, with 11 nucleotides matching TRBD1. Germline V gene data show CDR1 as MNHEY and CDR2 as SVGAGI. The CDR3 extends over 15 amino acids. With V trimmed by 2 bases and J by 0 bases, 0 bases remained unmatched.

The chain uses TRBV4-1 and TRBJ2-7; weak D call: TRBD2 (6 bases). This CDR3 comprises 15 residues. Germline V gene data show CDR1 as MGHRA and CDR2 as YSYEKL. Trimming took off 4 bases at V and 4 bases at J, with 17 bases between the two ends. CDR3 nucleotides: TGCGCCAGCAGCCTACCTGCGGGACGTCTGTACGAGCAGTACTTC. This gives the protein CASSLPAGRLYEQYF.

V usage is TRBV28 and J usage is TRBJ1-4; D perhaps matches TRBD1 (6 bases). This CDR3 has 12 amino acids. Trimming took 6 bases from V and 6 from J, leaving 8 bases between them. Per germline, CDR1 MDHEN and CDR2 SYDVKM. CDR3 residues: CASRWGHEKLFF. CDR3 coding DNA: TGTGCCAGCAGATGGGGGCATGAAAAACTGTTTTTT.

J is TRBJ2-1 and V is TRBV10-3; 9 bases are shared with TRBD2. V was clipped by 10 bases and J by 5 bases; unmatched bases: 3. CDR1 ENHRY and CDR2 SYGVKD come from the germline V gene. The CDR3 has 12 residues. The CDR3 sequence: CATGLANNEQFF. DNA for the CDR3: TGTGCCACTGGACTAGCGAACAATGAGCAGTTCTTC.

CDR3 in amino acids: CASSFDSAYEQYF. The CDR3 DNA follows: TGTGCCAGCAGTTTTGACAGTGCCTACGAGCAGTACTTC. The chain combines TRBV5-6 with TRBJ2-7; a possible D gene is TRBD1 (5 bases). Germline V gene data show CDR1 as SGHDT and CDR2 as YYEEEE. Trimming took 5 bases from V and 2 from J, leaving 11 bases between them. The CDR3 runs to 13 residues.

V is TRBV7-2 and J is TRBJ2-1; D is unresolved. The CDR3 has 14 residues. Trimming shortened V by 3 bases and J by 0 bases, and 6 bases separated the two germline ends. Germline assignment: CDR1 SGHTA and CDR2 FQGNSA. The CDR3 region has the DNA TGTGCCAGCAGCTTCTCGGTCTCCTACAATGAGCAGTTCTTC. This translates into CASSFSVSYNEQFF. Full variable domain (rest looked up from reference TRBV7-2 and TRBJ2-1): GAGVSQSPSNKVTEKGKDVELRCDPISGHTALYWYRQSLGQGLEFLIYFQGNSAPDKSGLPSDRFSAERTGGSVSTLTIQRTQQEDSAVYLCASSFSVSYNEQFFGPGTRLTVL.

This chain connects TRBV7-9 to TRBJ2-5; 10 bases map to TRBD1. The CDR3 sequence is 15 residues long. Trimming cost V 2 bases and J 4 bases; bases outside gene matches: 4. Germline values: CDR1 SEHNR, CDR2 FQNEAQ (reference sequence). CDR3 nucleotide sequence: TGTGCCAGCAGCTTAAGACAGGGGGCTGGAGAGACCCAGTACTTC. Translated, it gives CASSLRQGAGETQYF.

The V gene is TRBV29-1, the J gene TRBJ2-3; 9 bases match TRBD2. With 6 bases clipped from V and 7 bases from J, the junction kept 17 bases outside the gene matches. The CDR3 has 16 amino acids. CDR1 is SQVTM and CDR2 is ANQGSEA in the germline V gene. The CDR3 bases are TGCAGCGTGACGGCCTCGAGGCGGGGGGGCCTATATACGCAGTATTTT. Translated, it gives CSVTASRRGGLYTQYF.

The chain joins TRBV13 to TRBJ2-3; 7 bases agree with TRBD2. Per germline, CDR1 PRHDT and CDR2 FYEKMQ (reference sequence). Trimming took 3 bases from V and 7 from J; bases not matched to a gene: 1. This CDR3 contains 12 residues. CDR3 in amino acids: CASSLGGYTQYF. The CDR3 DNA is TGTGCCAGCAGCTTGGGAGGGTATACGCAGTATTTT. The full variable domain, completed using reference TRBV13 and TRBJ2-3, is AAGVIQSPRHLIKEKRETATLKCYPIPRHDTVYWYQQGPGQDPQFLISFYEKMQSDKGSIPDRFSAQQFSDYHSELNMSSLELGDSALYFCASSLGGYTQYFGPGTRLTVL.

As DNA, the CDR3 is TGTGCCAGCAGCATTACAGGTTTTCGGCCCCAGCATTTT. It is translated as CASSITGFRPQHF. The chain is built from TRBV5-8 and TRBJ1-5, with D tentatively TRBD1 (5 bases). The germline V gene encodes CDR1 SGHTS and CDR2 YDEGEE. There are 13 residues in the CDR3. The V and J ends lost 4 bases and 9 bases respectively, with 14 bases between them.

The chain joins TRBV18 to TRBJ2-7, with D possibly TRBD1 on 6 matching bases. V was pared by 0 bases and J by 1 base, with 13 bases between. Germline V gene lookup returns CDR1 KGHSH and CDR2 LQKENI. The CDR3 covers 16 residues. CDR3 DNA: TGTGCCAGCTCACCACCGGACAGCTTTGGGTCCTACGAGCAGTACTTC. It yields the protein CASSPPDSFGSYEQYF.

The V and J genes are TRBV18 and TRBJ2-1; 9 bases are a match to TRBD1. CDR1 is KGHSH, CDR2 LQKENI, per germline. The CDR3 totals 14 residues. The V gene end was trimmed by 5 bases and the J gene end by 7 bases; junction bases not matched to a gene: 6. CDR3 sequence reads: CASSSPGTGNEQFF. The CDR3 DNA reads TGTGCCAGCTCAAGTCCCGGGACAGGGAATGAGCAGTTCTTC.

The CDR3 sequence is CAISEKTSYEQYF. CDR3 sequence (DNA): TGTGCCATCAGTGAGAAAACATCCTACGAGCAGTACTTC. The V and J genes are TRBV10-3 and TRBJ2-7; D is ambiguous. Germline assignment: CDR1 ENHRY and CDR2 SYGVKD. The ends were cut back, 2 bases at V and 1 base at J, with 6 bases in the middle. This CDR3 is built from 13 residues.

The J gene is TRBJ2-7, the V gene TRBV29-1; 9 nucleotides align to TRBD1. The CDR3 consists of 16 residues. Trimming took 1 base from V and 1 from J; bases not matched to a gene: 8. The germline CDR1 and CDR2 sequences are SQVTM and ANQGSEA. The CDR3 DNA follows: TGCAGCGTTGAAGGGGGACAGGGCGAGTGGTCCTACGAGCAGTACTTC. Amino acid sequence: CSVEGGQGEWSYEQYF.

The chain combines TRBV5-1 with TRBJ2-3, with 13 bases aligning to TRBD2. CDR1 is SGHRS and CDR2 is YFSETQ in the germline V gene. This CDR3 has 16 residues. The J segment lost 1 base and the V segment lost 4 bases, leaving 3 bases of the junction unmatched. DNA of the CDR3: TGCGCCAGCAGCCTAGGGACTAGCGGGGGCACAGATACGCAGTATTTT. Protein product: CASSLGTSGGTDTQYF.

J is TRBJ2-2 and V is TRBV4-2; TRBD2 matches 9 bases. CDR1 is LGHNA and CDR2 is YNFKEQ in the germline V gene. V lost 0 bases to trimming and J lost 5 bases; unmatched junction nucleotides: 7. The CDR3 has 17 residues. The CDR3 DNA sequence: TGTGCCAGCAGCCAAGATGGTAGCGGGAGCGGTACCGGGGAGCTGTTTTTT. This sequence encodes CASSQDGSGSGTGELFF.

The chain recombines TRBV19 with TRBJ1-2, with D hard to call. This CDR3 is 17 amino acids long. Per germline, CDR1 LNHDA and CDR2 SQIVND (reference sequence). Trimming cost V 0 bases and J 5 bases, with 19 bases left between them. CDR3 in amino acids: CASSIDGSRRGDYGYTF. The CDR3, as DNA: TGTGCCAGTAGTATAGATGGATCCAGGCGCGGGGATTATGGCTACACCTTC.

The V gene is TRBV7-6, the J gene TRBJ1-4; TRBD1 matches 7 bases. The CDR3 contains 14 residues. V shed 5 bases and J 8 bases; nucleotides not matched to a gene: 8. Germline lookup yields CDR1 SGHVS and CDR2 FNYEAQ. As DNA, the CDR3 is TGTGCCAGCAGCCATTTCGGGACAGACGAAAAACTGTTTTTT. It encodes CASSHFGTDEKLFF.

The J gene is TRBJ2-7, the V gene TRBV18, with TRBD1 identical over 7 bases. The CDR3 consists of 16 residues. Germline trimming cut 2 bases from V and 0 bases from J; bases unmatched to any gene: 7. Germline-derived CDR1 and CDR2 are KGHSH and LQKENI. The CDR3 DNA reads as TGTGCCAGCTCACCAATGACAGGGCCGAGCTCCTACGAGCAGTACTTC. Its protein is CASSPMTGPSSYEQYF.